This TCR beta chain was observed in a study of post-analysis software for immune sequencing data. Study conclusions and caveats: When patients were compared with controls, about 5 TRBV segments were more frequent, TRBV5-6, TRBV5-1 and TRBV20-1 among them.

Each TCR beta cDNA library carried unique molecular identifiers. TCRdb ran MiXCR on the PCR reads and lists one entry per CDR3 protein. Of fewer than 850,000 distinct CDR3 sequences in the sample, 25% to 30% were seen once. In the case of this clonotype: Its antigen remains unknown.

Trimming removed 3 bases at V and 1 base at J, with 7 bases between. This CDR3 region has 13 residues. CDR1 LNHDA and CDR2 SQIVND come from the germline V gene (reference sequence). The V call is TRBV19, the J call TRBJ2-7; maybe TRBD1 (6 bases). The specimen was blood. The sequence came from a girl between 10 and 17 years old with multiple sclerosis. The CDR3 DNA is TGTGCCAGTAGTATGGGGGCATCCTACGAGCAGTACTTC. It encodes CASSMGASYEQYF.